Listed here is a single T cell receptor (beta chain). These data originate in a study of blood T cell repertoires in COVID-19. Study details: Donors in the United States, Italy and Spain gave samples during acute or convalescent COVID-19. PBMCs, B-cell-depleted T cells, or T cells were the source of the cDNA or gDNA that made up the material.

In the source study's methods: For nucleated cells, counts were estimated from reference gene primer amplification. Assay used: immunoSEQ multiplex PCR; TCRdb lists only in-frame clones, some missing. V, J and clone size are taken as reported in that table, and D and trimming were inferred from the DNA itself. The table records fewer than 150,000 clones, around 77% of them present only once. Trimming pared 7 bases from V and 5 bases from J, leaving 17 bases between. The length of the CDR3 is 14 residues. Germline V CDR1 and CDR2: LGHDT, YNNKEL (reference sequence). Material: peripheral blood. The chain carries TRBV3-1 (or the pseudogene TRBV3-2) and TRBJ1-1; no definite D call. The clonotype was recovered from a human donor in a cohort sampled during active COVID-19. For the CDR3, the DNA is TGTGCCAGCATCTTGGACCCCCCGGGAACTGAAGCTTTCTTT. Amino acid sequence: CASILDPPGTEAFF.